This T cell receptor (beta chain) was recovered during a study of early T cells in non-severe SARS-CoV-2 infection. This clonotype was seen a few times. TCRdb redid the calling of the 5' RACE reads with MiXCR, one entry per CDR3 protein. Counted here are about 42,000 distinct CDR3 sequences, 6% to 7.5% occurring once; the ten biggest clones make up around 5.1%. V lost 6 bases and J 6 bases, leaving 15 bases between the germline ends. The CDR3 runs to 13 residues. Sequenced input: whole blood. This clonotype originated in an adult who was a healthcare worker with PCR-confirmed SARS-CoV-2 infection or an uninfected control (not recorded which). The chain uses TRBV23-1 and TRBJ2-7; D possibly corresponds to TRBD2 (6 bases). TRBV23-1 is labeled an ORF, and its function is uncertain. The CDR3 sequence is CASSRHGGIEQYF. The CDR3, as DNA: TGCGCCAGCAGCCGTCATGGCGGGATCGAGCAGTACTTC.